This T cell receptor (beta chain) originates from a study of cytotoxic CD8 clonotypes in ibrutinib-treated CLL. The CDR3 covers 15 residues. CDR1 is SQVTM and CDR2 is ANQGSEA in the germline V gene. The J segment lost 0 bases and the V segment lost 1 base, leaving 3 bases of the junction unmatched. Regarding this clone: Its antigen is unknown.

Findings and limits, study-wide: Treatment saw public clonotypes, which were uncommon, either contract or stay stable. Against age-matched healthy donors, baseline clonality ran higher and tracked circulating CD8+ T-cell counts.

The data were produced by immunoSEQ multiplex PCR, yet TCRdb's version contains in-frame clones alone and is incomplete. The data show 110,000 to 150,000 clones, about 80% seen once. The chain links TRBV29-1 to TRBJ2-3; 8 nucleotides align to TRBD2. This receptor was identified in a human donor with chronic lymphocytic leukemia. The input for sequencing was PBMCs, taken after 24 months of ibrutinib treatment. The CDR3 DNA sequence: TGCAGCGTTGAAGGGGTAGCGGGGAGCACAGATACGCAGTATTTT. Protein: CSVEGVAGSTDTQYF.